These T cell receptor beta chains were read from a single sample in a study of blood T cells in healthy people across ages. TCRdb recomputed calls from the 5' RACE reads with MiXCR, one row per CDR3 protein. The sample contains 650,000 to 1,000,000 distinct CDR3 sequences, under 40% of which appear only once. Sequencing input: blood. The receptor set was obtained from a man between 18 and 29 years old in good health. Each CDR3 is given with its conserved first and last residue. The D gene is left open where the match is weak. Clone size, where shown, is once, few, many, or a class for clones that have expanded.

>TRBV5-1|.|TRBJ2-3|few
CASSLGTSEDTQYF
TGCGCCAGCAGCTTGGGGACATCGGAAGATACGCAGTATTTT
>TRBV5-1|.|TRBJ1-1|few
CASSPMVGVTEAFF
TGCGCCAGCAGCCCCATGGTTGGGGTCACTGAAGCTTTCTTT
>TRBV4-3|.|TRBJ2-3|few
CASSQKTGTSTDTQYF
TGCGCCAGCAGCCAAAAGACAGGTACCAGCACAGATACGCAGTATTTT
>TRBV20-1|.|TRBJ1-5|few
CSGRGPGHQPQHF
TGCAGTGGCCGGGGCCCGGGGCATCAGCCCCAGCATTTT
>TRBV2|.|TRBJ1-2|.
CASSAVKAGYTF
TGTGCCAGCAGTGCAGTTAAGGCTGGCTACACCTTC
>TRBV12-3/TRBV12-4|.|TRBJ2-7|few
CASSLGVGYNEQYF
TGTGCCAGCAGTTTAGGGGTTGGGTACAATGAGCAGTACTTC
>TRBV5-1|.|TRBJ1-5|few
CASSPVPGYQHF
TGCGCCAGCAGCCCGGTTCCCGGGTACCAGCATTTT
>TRBV7-2|TRBD1|TRBJ1-6|.
CASSFGTGGSPLHF
TGTGCCAGCAGCTTTGGGACAGGGGGCTCACCCCTCCACTTT
>TRBV7-2|TRBD1|TRBJ2-3|.
CASSTQTGQGIGDTQYF
TGTGCCAGCAGCACCCAAACGGGACAGGGGATCGGCGATACGCAGTATTTT
>TRBV12-3/TRBV12-4|TRBD1|TRBJ2-1|.
CASSWGQENEQFF
TGTGCCAGCAGTTGGGGACAGGAGAATGAGCAGTTCTTC
>TRBV7-3|TRBD1|TRBJ1-2|.
CASSLIRTGGGYTF
TGTGCCAGCAGCTTAATAAGGACAGGGGGTGGCTACACCTTC
>TRBV4-2|.|TRBJ1-3|.
CASSPSPGGAGNTIYF
TGTGCCAGCAGCCCAAGTCCCGGGGGTGCGGGAAACACCATATATTTT
>TRBV2|.|TRBJ2-5|few
CASSGGDTHNEQYF
TGTGCCAGCAGTGGAGGGGACACCCACAATGAGCAGTACTTC
>TRBV20-1|.|TRBJ2-7|few
CSARAVTESSYEQYF
TGCAGTGCTAGGGCGGTGACCGAGAGCTCCTACGAGCAGTACTTC
>TRBV7-9|TRBD1|TRBJ2-5|few
CASRPGTVQETQYF
TGTGCCAGCAGACCGGGGACAGTCCAAGAGACCCAGTACTTC
>TRBV4-3|TRBD2|TRBJ2-5|many
CASSQDLGSGGQETQYF
TGCGCCAGCAGCCAAGATCTAGGTAGCGGGGGGCAAGAGACCCAGTACTTC
>TRBV7-2|TRBD2|TRBJ2-7|few
CASSSDFSGASGDPYEQYF
TGTGCCAGCAGCTCCGATTTCAGCGGGGCCTCCGGGGACCCCTACGAGCAGTACTTC
>TRBV5-4|TRBD2|TRBJ2-2|.
CASSSGGIHLNTGELFF
TGTGCCAGCAGCTCGGGAGGGATTCACTTGAACACCGGGGAGCTGTTTTTT
>TRBV20-1|TRBD1|TRBJ1-6|.
CSARGRDRDNSPLHF
TGCAGTGCTAGAGGCCGGGACAGGGATAATTCACCCCTCCACTTT
>TRBV4-1|TRBD2|TRBJ2-7|.
CASSQLAGGPYEQYF
TGCGCCAGCAGCCAACTAGCGGGAGGGCCCTACGAGCAGTACTTC
>TRBV12-3/TRBV12-4|.|TRBJ1-4|.
CASSATREGKLFF
TGTGCCAGCAGTGCGACCCGCGAGGGAAAACTGTTTTTT
>TRBV12-3/TRBV12-4|TRBD1|TRBJ1-2|.
CASSPKTGEANYGYTF
TGTGCCAGCAGCCCGAAGACAGGGGAAGCTAACTATGGCTACACCTTC
>TRBV10-3|.|TRBJ1-1|.
CAISEEGTNTEAFF
TGTGCCATCAGTGAGGAGGGGACGAACACTGAAGCTTTCTTT
>TRBV20-1|.|TRBJ1-5|.
CSATQLPGESNQPQHF
TGCAGTGCCACCCAACTTCCGGGAGAAAGCAATCAGCCCCAGCATTTT
>TRBV7-9|TRBD1|TRBJ2-7|many
CASSNPRDSSYEQYF
TGTGCCAGCAGCAATCCTCGGGACAGCTCCTACGAGCAGTACTTC
>TRBV27|.|TRBJ2-5|.
CTSSLWPKSPQETQYF
TGTACCAGCAGTTTATGGCCAAAGTCCCCCCAAGAGACCCAGTACTTC
>TRBV3-1|.|TRBJ2-3|.
CASSQDTRTQYF
TGTGCCAGCAGCCAAGATACGAGGACGCAGTATTTT
>TRBV24-1|TRBD1|TRBJ2-5|.
CATVGTGLGMTNEQYF
TGTGCCACCGTCGGGACAGGGCTAGGAATGACAAATGAGCAGTACTTC
>TRBV9|.|TRBJ2-1|many
CASSVVGGEQFF
TGTGCCAGCAGCGTAGTAGGAGGTGAGCAGTTCTTC
>TRBV6-6|.|TRBJ2-5|many
CASSESGRVETQYF
TGTGCCAGCAGTGAGTCAGGCCGGGTGGAGACCCAGTACTTC
>TRBV4-1|TRBD2|TRBJ2-3|many
CASLREAGYTDTQYF
TGCGCCAGCCTCCGGGAGGCGGGGTACACAGATACGCAGTATTTT
>TRBV3-1|.|TRBJ2-7|.
CASSQASGHTYEQYF
TGTGCCAGCAGCCAAGCGTCGGGACATACCTACGAGCAGTACTTC
>TRBV25-1|.|TRBJ1-5|.
CASSAGLGPQHF
TGTGCCAGCAGTGCAGGGTTGGGGCCCCAGCATTTT
>TRBV12-3/TRBV12-4|TRBD1|TRBJ1-1|many
CASSATGGRTEAFF
TGTGCCAGCAGTGCTACAGGGGGAAGGACTGAAGCTTTCTTT
>TRBV3-1|.|TRBJ2-7|many
CASSQATDYEQYF
TGTGCCAGCAGCCAGGCGACAGACTACGAGCAGTACTTC
>TRBV4-1|.|TRBJ1-5|few
CASSQEKQSYQPQHF
TGCGCCAGCAGCCAAGAAAAACAGAGTTATCAGCCCCAGCATTTT
>TRBV20-1|.|TRBJ1-2|.
CSARATRAANYNYGYTF
TGCAGTGCTAGAGCTACCCGGGCCGCTAACTATAACTATGGCTACACCTTC
>TRBV6-5|.|TRBJ1-6|few
CASSYSRSETPYNSPLHF
TGTGCCAGCAGTTACTCCCGATCCGAGACTCCCTATAATTCACCCCTCCACTTT
>TRBV28|TRBD1|TRBJ2-5|few
CASSLPGGAETQYF
TGTGCCAGCAGTTTACCAGGGGGCGCAGAGACCCAGTACTTC
>TRBV24-1|.|TRBJ1-1|few
CATSLRRTIAFF
TGTGCCACCAGCCTCCGAAGGACAATAGCTTTCTTT
>TRBV7-9|.|TRBJ2-3|few
CASSSPWGTDTQYF
TGTGCCAGCAGTTCACCCTGGGGGACAGATACGCAGTATTTT
>TRBV12-3/TRBV12-4|.|TRBJ1-4|once
CASSLDITGEKLFF
TGTGCCAGCAGTTTAGACATAACGGGTGAAAAACTGTTTTTT
>TRBV6-6|TRBD2|TRBJ2-1|.
CASIKAGGGYNEQFF
TGTGCCAGCATCAAAGCGGGGGGGGGCTACAATGAGCAGTTCTTC
>TRBV20-1|.|TRBJ2-7|many
CSAFGLGRSESNEQYF
TGCAGTGCTTTCGGATTGGGGAGGTCTGAGTCCAACGAGCAGTACTTC
>TRBV20-1|TRBD2|TRBJ2-5|once
CSARERVTSGRKSQETQYF
TGCAGTGCTAGAGAAAGGGTTACTAGCGGGAGGAAATCGCAAGAGACCCAGTACTTC
>TRBV4-3|.|TRBJ1-1|few
CASSQDSTLNTEAFF
TGCGCCAGCAGCCAAGATTCCACCCTAAACACTGAAGCTTTCTTT
>TRBV10-3|.|TRBJ2-1|once
CAIRVRRGLGEQFF
TGTGCCATCAGGGTCAGGCGGGGGCTCGGTGAGCAGTTCTTC
>TRBV19|.|TRBJ2-5|.
CASSMGQYF
TGTGCCAGTAGTATGGGACAGTACTTC
>TRBV14|.|TRBJ2-3|few
CASSQVSTDTQYF
TGTGCCAGCAGCCAAGTGAGCACAGATACGCAGTATTTT
>TRBV5-5|TRBD2|TRBJ2-3|.
CAGSLGSGGAPDTQYF
TGTGCCGGCAGCTTGGGTAGCGGGGGGGCCCCAGATACGCAGTATTTT
>TRBV7-3|.|TRBJ2-5|.
CASSLSGRTRETQYF
TGTGCCAGCAGCTTGTCGGGTCGGACTCGGGAGACCCAGTACTTC
>TRBV5-5|.|TRBJ2-2|.
CASSLVPTDRNTGELFF
TGTGCCAGCAGCCTTGTCCCCACCGACAGGAACACCGGGGAGCTGTTTTTT
>TRBV7-9|.|TRBJ2-3|.
CASSLVYGGTDTQYF
TGTGCCAGCAGCTTAGTTTACGGGGGAACAGATACGCAGTATTTT
>TRBV6-5|TRBD1|TRBJ1-1|.
CASSYSGTGGTEAFF
TGTGCCAGCAGTTACTCGGGGACAGGGGGCACTGAAGCTTTCTTT
>TRBV10-3|TRBD1|TRBJ1-1|.
CAISESGTGRNTEAFF
TGTGCCATCAGTGAGTCGGGGACAGGGCGTAACACTGAAGCTTTCTTT